Shown below are 20 T cell receptor beta chains from a single sample sequenced in a study of blood T cell repertoires in COVID-19. Repertoires were generated with immunoSEQ multiplex PCR, while TCRdb's copy carries only in-frame clones and drops some. Counted here are about 45,000 clones, 70% to 80% occurring once; the ten biggest clones make up 25% to 35%. The specimen sequenced was peripheral blood. The receptors were sampled from a woman between 65 and 79 years old with acute or convalescent COVID-19.

The chain links TRBV4-1 to TRBJ2-5; the match to TRBD2 covers 7 bases. Germline V gene sequence: CDR1 MGHRA, CDR2 YSYEKL. Germline trimming cut 4 bases from V and 2 bases from J; bases unmatched to any gene: 13. The CDR3 spans 17 residues. Here the CDR3 DNA reads TGCGCCAGCAGCCGGGAACCTCCAGGGAGGGCACAAGAGACCCAGTACTTC. This codes for CASSREPPGRAQETQYF.

This clone has only one observation. The rearrangement uses TRBV28 and TRBJ1-5, with 8 positions matching TRBD1. The CDR3 totals 16 residues. Germline CDR1 and CDR2: MDHEN and SYDVKM. V trimming: 6 bases; J trimming: 3 bases; junction bases outside the gene matches: 10. CDR3 nucleotide sequence: TGTGCCAGCAGGTCGGGACAGGTTCGGATCAATCAGCCCCAGCATTTT. This sequence encodes CASRSGQVRINQPQHF.

The sample holds one count of this clone. The chain combines TRBV6-2 or TRBV6-3 with TRBJ2-1, with D unresolved. The CDR3 loop spans 12 amino acids. The germline gives CDR1 MNHEY, CDR2 SVGEGT. V gave up 6 bases and J gave up 3 bases, with 6 bases separating them. The chain's CDR3 is CASSQLYNEQFF. The CDR3 DNA is TGTGCCAGCAGCCAGCTCTACAATGAGCAGTTCTTC.

V usage is TRBV6-5 and J usage is TRBJ2-1; D remains unclear. This CDR3 region has 15 residues. Trimming pared 2 bases from V and 0 bases from J, leaving 8 bases between. Germline values: CDR1 MNHEY, CDR2 SVGAGI. CDR3 in amino acids: CASSYTSGSYNEQFF. Here the CDR3 DNA reads TGTGCCAGCAGTTACACGTCCGGCTCCTACAATGAGCAGTTCTTC.

J is TRBJ1-1 and V is TRBV6-2 or TRBV6-3; 8 nucleotides match TRBD1. Germline V gene data show CDR1 as MNHEY and CDR2 as SVGEGT. This CDR3 is 16 amino acids long. The V and J ends lost 2 bases and 0 bases, in that order; junction bases with no gene match: 5. In DNA, the CDR3 is TGTGCCAGCAGTTACACGCGGACAGGGTTGAACACTGAAGCTTTCTTT. This codes for CASSYTRTGLNTEAFF.

The V and J genes are TRBV3-1 (or the pseudogene TRBV3-2) and TRBJ2-7; 12 bases are a match to TRBD2. The germline V gene has CDR1 LGHDT and CDR2 YNNKEL (reference sequence). This CDR3 contains 18 residues. J lost 5 bases, V lost 0 bases, and 11 bases had no gene match. The CDR3 coding sequence is TGTGCCAGCAGCCAAGAAGGCCTAGCGGGAGGGTCTACGAACGAGCAGTACTTC. Amino acids: CASSQEGLAGGSTNEQYF.

The V call is TRBV27, the J call TRBJ2-2; weak D call: TRBD2 (6 bases). CDR3 length: 16 residues. The germline CDR1 and CDR2 sequences are MNHEY and SMNVEV (reference sequence). The germline V and J ends were trimmed by 6 bases and 5 bases, with 19 bases remaining between them. The CDR3 spells CASSLWVGRGTGELFF. The DNA of the CDR3 is TGTGCCAGCAGCCTATGGGTCGGGAGAGGGACCGGGGAGCTGTTTTTT.

This clone was picked up one time. V and J are TRBV7-9 and TRBJ2-7; D possibly corresponds to TRBD2 (6 bases). The length of the CDR3 is 12 residues. Deletions cut 3 bases from V and 5 bases from J, with 8 bases between. Germline-derived CDR1 and CDR2 are SEHNR and FQNEAQ (reference sequence). CDR3 sequence (DNA): TGTGCCAGCAGCTTCACGGGGGACGAGCAGTACTTC. The encoded protein is CASSFTGDEQYF.

V gene TRBV7-8 combines with J gene TRBJ2-7; no firm D call. Germline assignment: CDR1 SGHVS and CDR2 FQNEAQ. The CDR3 is made up of 14 amino acids. V dropped 3 bases and J dropped 3 bases, with 12 bases sitting between them. This CDR3 reads CASSLTYYYYEQYF. The DNA of the CDR3 is TGTGCCAGCAGCTTGACTTACTATTACTACGAGCAGTACTTC.

The rearrangement uses TRBV27 and TRBJ2-7; 10 positions match TRBD2. This CDR3 comprises 13 residues. Looked up from germline, CDR1 is MNHEY and CDR2 is SMNVEV (reference sequence). The V gene end was trimmed by 8 bases and the J gene end by 2 bases; junction bases not matched to a gene: 3. CDR3 in amino acids: CASRTSGAYEQYF. In DNA, the CDR3 is TGTGCCAGCCGAACTAGCGGGGCCTACGAGCAGTACTTC.

The rearrangement links TRBV28 to TRBJ2-7, with 11 positions matching TRBD1. CDR3 length: 14 residues. V gave up 7 bases and J gave up 2 bases; unmatched junction bases: 4. Germline values: CDR1 MDHEN, CDR2 SYDVKM. CDR3 nucleotide sequence: TGTGCCAGCACCAGGACAGGGGGCGCCTACGAGCAGTACTTC. It encodes CASTRTGGAYEQYF. The full variable domain, its missing parts supplied by reference TRBV28 and TRBJ2-7, is DVKVTQSSRYLVKRTGEKVFLECVQDMDHENMFWYRQDPGLGLRLIYFSYDVKMKEKGDIPEGYSVSREKKERFSLILESASTNQTSMYLCASTRTGGAYEQYFGPGTRLTVT.

V is TRBV5-6 and J is TRBJ1-3, with TRBD1 as a possible D gene (6 bases). Germline assignment: CDR1 SGHDT and CDR2 YYEEEE. V was pared by 4 bases and J by 0 bases, with 8 bases between. The CDR3 runs 14 residues. CDR3 DNA sequence: TGTGCCAGCAGCCTGGGACACTCTGGAAACACCATATATTTT. Its protein is CASSLGHSGNTIYF.

The chain couples TRBV3-1 (or the pseudogene TRBV3-2) to TRBJ2-3; TRBD1 agrees at 9 bases. V was pared by 4 bases and J by 3 bases, with 2 bases of the junction left unmatched. This CDR3 is 14 amino acids long. Germline CDR1 is LGHDT and CDR2 is YNNKEL (reference sequence). CDR3 in amino acids: CASSRTGETDTQYF. In DNA form, the CDR3 reads TGTGCCAGCAGCCGGACAGGGGAAACAGATACGCAGTATTTT.

The chain employs TRBV5-4 and TRBJ2-7, with 7 bases that match TRBD1. The germline V gene encodes CDR1 SGHNT and CDR2 YYREEE (reference sequence). Unmatched junction bases numbered 3, after V lost 4 bases and J lost 2 bases. The CDR3 length is 13 residues. CDR3 sequence (DNA): TGTGCCAGCAGCCAGGGACAGACCTACGAGCAGTACTTC. Its translation is CASSQGQTYEQYF.

The chain employs TRBV30 and TRBJ1-1; the D gene is possibly TRBD1 (5 bases). The ends were cut back, 3 bases at V and 1 base at J, with 9 bases in the middle. CDR1 is GTSNPN and CDR2 is SVGIG in the germline V gene (reference sequence). This CDR3 is 13 amino acids long. The CDR3 protein is CAWSKTANTEAFF. For the CDR3, the DNA is TGTGCCTGGAGCAAGACAGCGAACACTGAAGCTTTCTTT.

This sequence joins TRBV6-5 and TRBJ2-7; TRBD2 agrees at 8 bases. Germline values: CDR1 MNHEY, CDR2 SVGAGI. The CDR3 is 15 amino acids. The V and J ends lost 5 bases and 3 bases, in that order; junction bases with no gene match: 9. The CDR3 region is CASSQWLAGDYEQYF. CDR3 nucleotides: TGTGCCAGCAGTCAGTGGCTAGCGGGCGACTACGAGCAGTACTTC.

A few counts support this clone. The J gene is TRBJ2-1, the V gene TRBV5-1; possibly TRBD2 for D (6 bases). Germline V gives CDR1 SGHRS, CDR2 YFSETQ. The CDR3 covers 14 residues. V lost 4 bases and J lost 10, with 18 bases in between. CDR3 sequence (DNA): TGCGCCAGCAGCGGAAGGCAGGCTAGCGTCGAGCAGTTCTTC. Protein: CASSGRQASVEQFF.

This chain uses TRBV3-1 (or the pseudogene TRBV3-2) with TRBJ1-5; no clear D gene. Germline assignment: CDR1 LGHDT and CDR2 YNNKEL (reference sequence). The V gene lost 2 bases and the J gene lost 4 bases, with 6 bases spanning the gap. The CDR3 spans 13 residues. For the CDR3, the DNA is TGTGCCAGCAGCCAATCCGAGAATCAGCCCCAGCATTTT. Translated: CASSQSENQPQHF.

This chain uses TRBV19 with TRBJ2-1; 9 bases agree with TRBD2. Germline CDR1 reads LNHDA; CDR2 reads SQIVND (reference sequence). This CDR3 has 17 amino acids. Germline trimming cut 3 bases from V and 1 base from J; bases unmatched to any gene: 7. CDR3 loop: CASSMFLAGSSYNEQFF. CDR3 bases: TGTGCCAGTAGTATGTTTCTAGCGGGGTCATCCTACAATGAGCAGTTCTTC.

The chain employs TRBV27 and TRBJ2-1; D possibly corresponds to TRBD1 (6 bases). The length of the CDR3 is 17 residues. From germline, CDR1 is MNHEY and CDR2 SMNVEV (reference sequence). The V and J ends lost 2 bases and 0 bases respectively, with 14 bases between them. The CDR3 DNA reads as TGTGCCAGCAGTTTACGACCGGGACAAAGCTCCTACAATGAGCAGTTCTTC. Translation gives CASSLRPGQSSYNEQFF.